The 8 T cell receptor beta chains presented below share a single source sample, sequenced in a study of T cell changes during pregnancy in multiple sclerosis. TCRdb's table, derived via immunoSEQ multiplex PCR, lists solely in-frame clones and lacks some. This sample carries some 100,000 clones, 92% of them seen once, and the ten largest clones take about 2%. Sequenced here: peripheral blood, sampled after pregnancy. Receptors originate from a female donor with multiple sclerosis, enrolled in a pregnancy study.

The chain employs TRBV18 and TRBJ2-5; 7 bases fit TRBD2. CDR1 is KGHSH, CDR2 LQKENI, per germline. The junction had 3 bases not matched to a gene; V was cut back by 3 bases and J by 5 bases. This CDR3 spans 13 amino acids. This chain's CDR3 is CASSPQGGETQYF. CDR3 in DNA: TGTGCCAGCTCACCTCAGGGAGGGGAGACCCAGTACTTC.

The gene calls are TRBV4-1 and TRBJ1-1; D unclear. The ends were cut back, 4 bases at V and 4 bases at J, with 10 bases in the middle. Germline assignment: CDR1 MGHRA and CDR2 YSYEKL. This CDR3 contains 13 residues. DNA of the CDR3: TGCGCCAGCAGCCTTGCGGGAGGCACTGAAGCTTTCTTT. It is translated as CASSLAGGTEAFF.

The chain links TRBV27 to TRBJ2-5, with TRBD2 identical over 11 bases. The CDR3 covers 17 residues. V gave up 5 bases and J gave up 1 base; unmatched junction bases: 9. Germline CDR1 MNHEY, CDR2 SMNVEV (reference sequence). The CDR3 reads CASSRKPGLAAQETQYF. The CDR3 DNA sequence: TGTGCCAGCAGTCGCAAACCGGGACTAGCGGCCCAAGAGACCCAGTACTTC.

V gene TRBV27 combines with J gene TRBJ2-7; the D gene is possibly TRBD1 (6 bases). CDR3 size: 15 residues. Per the germline V gene, CDR1 is MNHEY and CDR2 is SMNVEV (reference sequence). The V end was cut by 5 bases, the J end by 7 bases, with 21 bases between. Here the CDR3 DNA reads TGTGCCAGCAGTCCACTGGGACGCCTTAGGGGGGAGCAGTACTTC. Translating gives CASSPLGRLRGEQYF.

The chain joins TRBV5-6 to TRBJ1-2; 8 positions agree with TRBD1. The ends lost 0 bases at V and 5 bases at J; junction bases unmatched: 9. Germline values: CDR1 SGHDT, CDR2 YYEEEE. The CDR3 extends over 16 amino acids. Here the CDR3 DNA reads TGTGCCAGCAGCTTGGATCGGCAGGGGGCACAATATGGCTACACCTTC. Encoded protein: CASSLDRQGAQYGYTF. Combining the CDR3 with reference TRBV5-6 and TRBJ1-2 gives the whole variable domain DAGVTQSPTHLIKTRGQQVTLRCSPKSGHDTVSWYQQALGQGPQFIFQYYEEEERQRGNFPDRFSGHQFPNYSSELNVNALLLGDSALYLCASSLDRQGAQYGYTFGSGTRLTVV.

The chain is built from TRBV29-1 and TRBJ2-3, with 10 bases identical to TRBD2. The CDR3 loop spans 18 amino acids. Germline values: CDR1 SQVTM, CDR2 ANQGSEA. V lost 1 base, J lost 0 bases, and 10 bases stayed unmatched. The CDR3 DNA reads as TGCAGCGTTGAAGGGGGATCTAGCGGGGGCCTTAGCACAGATACGCAGTATTTT. Translating gives CSVEGGSSGGLSTDTQYF.

The chain recombines TRBV15 with TRBJ1-6, with D possibly being TRBD1 (5 bases). V was pared by 5 bases and J by 7 bases, with 12 bases between. Germline values: CDR1 LNHNV, CDR2 YYDKDF (reference sequence). The CDR3 has 14 residues. The CDR3 region is CATSSQGGNSPLHF. The DNA of the CDR3 is TGTGCCACCAGCTCCCAGGGAGGAAATTCACCCCTCCACTTT.

Here the CDR3 reads CSAGRDEQFF. The CDR3 nucleotides read TGCAGCGCCGGGCGGGATGAGCAGTTCTTC. The V call is TRBV29-1, the J call TRBJ2-1; TRBD2 might be the D (5 bases). This CDR3 contains 10 residues. V shed 7 bases and J shed 8 bases, with 9 bases lying between them. Germline CDR1 is SQVTM and CDR2 is ANQGSEA.